The 4 T cell receptor beta chains reported below all come from one sample, sequenced in a study of T cell responses to AZD1222 COVID-19 vaccine. Profiling relied on immunoSEQ multiplex PCR, and the TCRdb table lists in-frame clones only, not all of them. The top ten hold around 1.7% of the sample, which has about 200,000 clones, around 94% seen once. Sample: peripheral blood, taken 28 days after the second dose of the MenACWY control vaccine. Receptors were obtained from an adult who received the MenACWY meningococcal vaccine as a control.

This rearrangement joins TRBV5-6 to TRBJ2-1; 15 bases agree with TRBD2. This CDR3 has 19 residues. Germline CDR1 reads SGHDT; CDR2 reads YYEEEE. Germline trimming cut 1 base from V and 0 bases from J; bases unmatched to any gene: 5. CDR3 region: CASSLRTSGGEGSYNEQFF. The CDR3 nucleotides read TGTGCCAGCAGCTTGAGGACTAGCGGGGGGGAAGGCTCCTACAATGAGCAGTTCTTC.

The J gene is TRBJ1-5, the V gene TRBV28, with a possible D match to TRBD1 (5 bases). Germline-derived CDR1 and CDR2 are MDHEN and SYDVKM. V lost 3 bases to trimming and J lost 3 bases, with 9 bases between them. The CDR3 runs 14 residues. The DNA for the CDR3 is TGTGCCAGCAGTTTGGAGGACACCAATCAGCCCCAGCATTTT. This gives the protein CASSLEDTNQPQHF. The variable domain in full, completed from reference TRBV28 and TRBJ1-5, reads DVKVTQSSRYLVKRTGEKVFLECVQDMDHENMFWYRQDPGLGLRLIYFSYDVKMKEKGDIPEGYSVSREKKERFSLILESASTNQTSMYLCASSLEDTNQPQHFGDGTRLSIL.

Comment on this clone: The sample has other DNA sequences that encode this CDR3 too. The rearrangement uses TRBV9 and TRBJ1-2, with 7 positions matching TRBD1. V lost 3 bases and J lost 2; bases outside the gene matches: 1. CDR1 SGDLS and CDR2 YYNGEE come from the germline V gene. The CDR3 extends over 13 amino acids. The CDR3 nucleotides are TGTGCCAGCAGCGCACAGGGGAACTATGGCTACACCTTC. Amino acid sequence: CASSAQGNYGYTF.

The V gene is TRBV6-5, the J gene TRBJ1-3, with 7 bases fitting TRBD1. V gave up 7 bases and J gave up 0 bases; unmatched junction bases: 3. The CDR3 spans 14 residues. Germline V gene sequence: CDR1 MNHEY, CDR2 SVGAGI. The CDR3 loop reads CASKRGLSGNTIYF. In nucleotides, the CDR3 is TGTGCCAGCAAGAGGGGGCTCTCTGGAAACACCATATATTTT.